What follows is one TCR beta chain and its context. This entry comes from a study of blood T cell repertoires in COVID-19. TCRdb's table, derived via immunoSEQ multiplex PCR, lists solely in-frame clones and lacks some. This repertoire shows 110,000 to 150,000 clones, almost 80% found once; its top ten account for under 10%. The CDR3 contains 15 residues. The junction had 11 bases not matched to a gene; V was cut back by 1 base and J by 9 bases. Germline V gene sequence: CDR1 SGHVS, CDR2 FQNEAQ. The V call is TRBV7-8, the J call TRBJ1-2; 7 bases fit TRBD1. The sample taken for sequencing was peripheral blood. The clonotype was recovered from a man aged 50 or older with active or convalescent COVID-19. The CDR3 loop reads CASSLEGQLGRSYTF. CDR3 nucleotide sequence: TGTGCCAGCAGCTTAGAGGGACAGTTGGGTAGGAGCTACACCTTC.